The 7 T cell receptor beta chains in this list originate from one sample, sequenced in a study of cytomegalovirus exposure and HLA in healthy donors. PCR used 60 Vbeta primers and 13 Jbeta primers. TCRdb's copy holds only in-frame clones and misses some; the assay was immunoSEQ multiplex PCR. The data contain about 160,000 clones, approximately 75% of them singletons. The sample taken for sequencing was PBMCs. The receptors were gathered from a man between 45 and 60 years old in good health and CMV-seropositive.

The chain links TRBV5-4 to TRBJ1-5; 7 positions agree with TRBD1. Germline loops: CDR1 SGHNT, CDR2 YYREEE (reference sequence). The V segment lost 9 bases and the J segment 4 bases; nucleotides outside the gene matches: 10. The CDR3 is 14 residues long. This chain's CDR3 is CATRDLTGNQPQHF. CDR3 in DNA: TGTGCCACCCGAGATTTGACAGGGAATCAGCCCCAGCATTTT.

This clone has more than one count but fewer than ten. This chain links TRBV2 with TRBJ1-6; 8 nucleotides agree with TRBD1. The CDR3 runs to 17 residues. Germline CDR1 SNHLY, CDR2 FYNNEI. With 6 bases clipped from V and 5 bases from J, the junction kept 12 bases outside the gene matches. CDR3 protein: CASSSFQGAYNNSPLHF. The CDR3 DNA reads TGTGCCAGCAGCAGTTTCCAGGGGGCATATAATAATTCACCCCTCCACTTT.

The chain has TRBV19 and TRBJ2-2, with D possibly being TRBD1 (8 bases). The CDR3 consists of 15 residues. The V gene's germline CDR1 is LNHDA and CDR2 SQIVND (reference sequence). The ends were cut back, 4 bases at V and 4 bases at J, with 13 bases in the middle. CDR3 sequence: CASSKRDRFTGELFF. The CDR3, as DNA: TGTGCCAGTAGTAAGCGGGACAGGTTCACCGGGGAGCTGTTTTTT. Based on the CDR3 plus reference TRBV19 and TRBJ2-2, the full variable domain is DGGITQSPKYLFRKEGQNVTLSCEQNLNHDAMYWYRQDPGQGLRLIYYSQIVNDFQKGDIAEGYSVSREKKESFPLTVTSAQKNPTAFYLCASSKRDRFTGELFFGEGSRLTVL.

The chain uses TRBV30 and TRBJ1-1; TRBD1 might be the D (6 bases). The V gene lost 0 bases and the J gene lost 4 bases, with 12 bases spanning the gap. CDR1 is GTSNPN, CDR2 SVGIG, per germline (reference sequence). This CDR3 region has 14 residues. The CDR3 DNA reads TGTGCCTGGAGTGTACGAGGGGGTACCACTGAAGCTTTCTTT. Translated, it gives CAWSVRGGTTEAFF.

This rearrangement joins TRBV6-1 to TRBJ1-2; D may be TRBD1 (5 bases). Trimming cost V 7 bases and J 4 bases, with 13 bases left between them. This CDR3 has 13 residues. Germline values: CDR1 MNHNS, CDR2 SASEGT. The CDR3 region has the DNA TGTGCCAGCAACCCTACAGGTACCTATGGCTACACCTTC. Protein product: CASNPTGTYGYTF.

The chain has TRBV4-3 and TRBJ1-6; TRBD1 matches 8 bases. This CDR3 is built from 17 residues. V shed 0 bases and J 2 bases; nucleotides not matched to a gene: 3. Germline values: CDR1 LGHNA, CDR2 YSLEER. This CDR3 is CASSQEGTGAYNSPLHF. The DNA for the CDR3 is TGCGCCAGCAGCCAAGAAGGGACAGGAGCCTATAATTCACCCCTCCACTTT.

The rearrangement links TRBV7-2 to TRBJ1-2; 9 nucleotides match TRBD1. CDR3 length: 16 amino acids. Germline V gives CDR1 SGHTA, CDR2 FQGNSA. The V gene end was trimmed by 2 bases and the J gene end by 5 bases; junction bases not matched to a gene: 9. CDR3 bases: TGTGCCAGCAGCTTAACAGGAACAGGGGGCTGGTATGGCTACACCTTC. Amino acid sequence: CASSLTGTGGWYGYTF.